Shown below are 25 T cell receptor beta chains from a single sample sequenced in a study of identical twins. TCRdb analysed the 5' RACE reads with MiXCR anew, one entry per CDR3 protein. The table lists 350,000 to 450,000 distinct CDR3 sequences, less than 20% of them singletons. The sequenced sample consisted of naive T cells sorted from blood. All receptors come from a man aged 45-60 years in good health.

In this sample, this clonotype turned up a few times. V and J are TRBV6-1 and TRBJ1-5; no firm D call. V was cut by 10 bases and J by 2 bases, with 15 bases left in between. The CDR3 runs 14 residues. Per the germline V gene, CDR1 is MNHNS and CDR2 is SASEGT. The CDR3 reads CATSPTRGNQPQHF. CDR3 sequence (DNA): TGTGCCACCTCACCGACGAGGGGCAATCAGCCCCAGCATTTT.

This clonotype was seen repeatedly, ten times or more. The genes are TRBV30 and TRBJ2-1; TRBD2 is a possible D gene (6 bases). The germline CDR1 and CDR2 sequences are GTSNPN and SVGIG (reference sequence). The CDR3 is made up of 14 amino acids. V dropped 2 bases and J dropped 2 bases, with 10 bases sitting between them. The CDR3 bases are TGTGCCTGGAGTTTCGGGGGTCCCTACAATGAGCAGTTCTTC. Residues: CAWSFGGPYNEQFF.

This rearrangement joins TRBV5-1 to TRBJ2-2; D could derive from TRBD1 or TRBD2 (5 bases each). From germline, CDR1 is SGHRS and CDR2 YFSETQ. V dropped 2 bases and J dropped 4 bases, with 15 bases sitting between them. The CDR3 runs 16 residues. CDR3 loop: CASSFYRGGGTGELFF. The CDR3, as DNA: TGCGCCAGCAGCTTCTACCGGGGCGGTGGCACCGGGGAGCTGTTTTTT.

This clonotype was found a few times. V is TRBV7-9 and J is TRBJ2-1; D unclear. This CDR3 region has 11 residues. V was shortened by 7 bases and J by 7 bases, with 8 bases between the two germline ends. Germline assignment: CDR1 SEHNR and CDR2 FQNEAQ (reference sequence). CDR3 nucleotides: TGTGCCAGCACCACTACAAATGAGCAGTTCTTC. Translation gives CASTTTNEQFF.

This clonotype was counted only a few times. The rearrangement joins TRBV7-2 to TRBJ1-1; perhaps TRBD1 as D (5 bases). CDR1 SGHTA and CDR2 FQGNSA come from the germline V gene. The germline V and J ends were trimmed by 5 bases and 5 bases, with 18 bases remaining between them. The CDR3 covers 15 residues. The CDR3 protein is CASSVWGTRGTEAFF. The CDR3 bases are TGTGCCAGCAGCGTCTGGGGGACGAGGGGAACTGAAGCTTTCTTT.

Notes on this clonotype: Its ends do not fully match the called genes, so a read error is possible. In DNA, the CDR3 is TGTGCCAGCAGCCCGTGGGTGGGGTCGCCAAAATTC. This sequence encodes CASSPWVGSPKF. This sequence joins TRBV14 and TRBJ2-7; D is ambiguous. This CDR3 contains 12 residues. Germline V gives CDR1 SGHDN, CDR2 FVKESK.

This clonotype was found a few times. The rearrangement joins TRBV10-3 to TRBJ2-7, with 9 bases fitting TRBD1. CDR1 and CDR2 from the germline V gene are ENHRY and SYGVKD. The CDR3 consists of 12 residues. V lost 11 bases to trimming and J lost 6 bases; unmatched junction nucleotides: 8. The CDR3 DNA reads as TGTGCCTCACGGACAGGGGCAAGCGAGCAGTACTTC. Translated, it gives CASRTGASEQYF.

This clonotype was detected ten times or more. The V gene is TRBV20-1, the J gene TRBJ2-6, with TRBD2 matching 8 bases. This CDR3 is built from 16 residues. Germline values: CDR1 DFQATT, CDR2 SNEGSKA (reference sequence). The V segment lost 5 bases and the J segment 0 bases; nucleotides outside the gene matches: 6. Here the CDR3 reads CSAPPGGSSGANVLTF. DNA of the CDR3: TGCAGTGCTCCCCCGGGAGGGAGCTCTGGGGCCAACGTCCTGACTTTC.

In its sample, this clonotype was seen many times. This chain uses TRBV21-1 with TRBJ2-5; TRBD1, the table's D call, lacks a check against the DNA. TRBV21-1 is deemed a pseudogene. The CDR3 covers 15 residues. The CDR3 region is CASSKGGLDQETQYF. Written as DNA, the CDR3 is TGTGCCAGCAGCAAAGGGGGGCTGGATCAAGAGACCCAGTACTTC.

The chain couples TRBV9 to TRBJ2-3, with D uncertain. The V gene's germline CDR1 is SGDLS and CDR2 YYNGEE. CDR3 length equals 15 residues. The V gene lost 0 bases and the J gene lost 2 bases, with 10 bases spanning the gap. The CDR3 reads CASSVAVPATDTQYF. The CDR3 DNA reads as TGTGCCAGCAGCGTAGCGGTCCCAGCCACAGATACGCAGTATTTT.

This clonotype was counted between two and nine times. The gene calls are TRBV7-2 and TRBJ2-1; weak D call: TRBD2 (6 bases). Germline values: CDR1 SGHTA, CDR2 FQGNSA. The CDR3 sequence is 15 residues long. Trimming left V 2 bases short and J 7 bases short, with 15 bases between. The CDR3 region is CASSLMGGGWNEQFF. In nucleotides, the CDR3 is TGTGCCAGCAGCTTAATGGGGGGAGGTTGGAATGAGCAGTTCTTC. Filled out from reference TRBV7-2 and TRBJ2-1, the complete variable domain reads GAGVSQSPSNKVTEKGKDVELRCDPISGHTALYWYRQSLGQGLEFLIYFQGNSAPDKSGLPSDRFSAERTGGSVSTLTIQRTQQEDSAVYLCASSLMGGGWNEQFFGPGTRLTVL.

The sample holds many counts of this clonotype. V is TRBV5-1 and J is TRBJ2-3; possible D gene TRBD1, 5 bases. The CDR3 loop spans 15 amino acids. CDR1 is SGHRS and CDR2 is YFSETQ in the germline V gene. V lost 0 bases and J 2 bases, leaving 10 bases between the germline ends. The CDR3 sequence is CASSLVGRATDTQYF. In nucleotides, the CDR3 is TGCGCCAGCAGCTTGGTCGGCAGGGCCACAGATACGCAGTATTTT.

This clonotype was picked up many times. The chain joins TRBV5-1 to TRBJ2-5; D is ambiguous. The CDR3 runs 12 residues. Trimming removed 4 bases at V and 3 bases at J, with 7 bases between. CDR1 SGHRS and CDR2 YFSETQ come from the germline V gene. CDR3 residues: CASSPTEETQYF. The CDR3, as DNA: TGCGCCAGCAGCCCCACCGAAGAGACCCAGTACTTC.

This clonotype was observed many times. CDR3 amino acids: CASSHPGGEGSSTEAFF. In DNA form, the CDR3 reads TGTGCCAGCAGCCATCCCGGGGGGGAGGGATCGAGCACTGAAGCTTTCTTT. The J gene is TRBJ1-1, the V gene TRBV3-1, with a tentative D call TRBD1 (5 bases). Per the germline V gene, CDR1 is LGHDT and CDR2 is YNNKEL (reference sequence). Trimming took 3 bases from V and 4 from J, leaving 21 bases between them. The CDR3 totals 17 residues.

The V call is TRBV24-1, the J call TRBJ2-2; 9 nucleotides match TRBD1. Germline-derived CDR1 and CDR2 are KGHDR and SFDVKD. The CDR3 loop spans 15 amino acids. V dropped 4 bases and J dropped 6; count of bases not matched to a gene: 5. CDR3 DNA sequence: TGTGCCACCAGTGAGGGACAGGGTTTCTCCGGGGAGCTGTTTTTT. Translating it yields CATSEGQGFSGELFF.

This chain uses TRBV4-2 with TRBJ2-1, with TRBD2 identical over 11 bases. CDR1 is LGHNA, CDR2 YNFKEQ, per germline. This CDR3 spans 22 amino acids. With V trimmed by 4 bases and J by 0 bases, 20 bases remained unmatched. The CDR3: CASSPRSLASGRIWDSYNEQFF. DNA for the CDR3: TGTGCCAGCAGCCCCCGGTCGTTAGCTAGCGGGAGGATATGGGACTCCTACAATGAGCAGTTCTTC.

This clonotype occurred many times. The gene calls are TRBV7-9 and TRBJ1-2, with D possibly TRBD1 on 5 matching bases. The CDR3 runs to 15 residues. Germline CDR1 SEHNR, CDR2 FQNEAQ (reference sequence). V shed 4 bases and J shed 8 bases, with 20 bases lying between them. CDR3 nucleotides: TGTGCCAGCAGCTCCGTCCCCGCAGGGCCGCGGGGCTACACCTTC. This sequence encodes CASSSVPAGPRGYTF.

The chain employs TRBV6-5 and TRBJ2-7; either TRBD1 or TRBD2 may supply D (5 bases each). The ends were cut back, 5 bases at V and 2 bases at J, with 19 bases in the middle. The CDR3 has 16 amino acids. Germline CDR1 and CDR2: MNHEY and SVGAGI. This CDR3 is CASSTQFRGSPYEQYF. CDR3 nucleotide sequence: TGTGCCAGCAGTACTCAATTCCGGGGCTCCCCCTACGAGCAGTACTTC.

This clonotype was counted ten times or more. This chain uses TRBV5-1 with TRBJ2-5, with D perhaps TRBD1 (6 bases). Trimming took 7 bases from V and 5 from J, leaving 21 bases between them. The CDR3 length is 15 residues. Germline V gives CDR1 SGHRS, CDR2 YFSETQ. The CDR3 spells CASRPTTGIGETQYF. For the CDR3, the DNA is TGCGCCAGCCGCCCTACAACAGGGATTGGGGAGACCCAGTACTTC.

This clonotype came up a few times. The CDR3 loop reads CASSPQREIRVDTQYF. CDR3 coding DNA: TGTGCCAGCTCACCTCAGCGGGAGATCAGGGTAGATACGCAGTATTTT. The chain carries TRBV18 and TRBJ2-3, with 8 bases identical to TRBD2. Germline CDR1 and CDR2: KGHSH and LQKENI. This CDR3 contains 16 residues. The ends lost 3 bases at V and 5 bases at J; junction bases unmatched: 10.

The chain joins TRBV6-2 or TRBV6-3 to TRBJ1-6; the match to TRBD1 covers 7 bases. From germline, CDR1 is MNHEY and CDR2 SVGEGT. With V trimmed by 6 bases and J by 8 bases, 4 bases remained unmatched. The CDR3 totals 13 residues. The CDR3: CASSIGTDSPLHF. CDR3 in DNA: TGTGCCAGCAGCATCGGGACAGATTCACCCCTCCACTTT.

In this sample, this clonotype turned up a few times. The chain combines TRBV29-1 with TRBJ2-1, with D uncertain. The length of the CDR3 is 11 residues. The germline gives CDR1 SQVTM, CDR2 ANQGSEA. V gave up 4 bases and J gave up 2 bases, with 3 bases separating them. The CDR3 loop is CSVATYNEQFF. The CDR3, as DNA: TGCAGCGTTGCTACCTACAATGAGCAGTTCTTC.

This clonotype was picked up many times. The chain employs TRBV4-2 and TRBJ2-7; 11 bases are shared with TRBD1. Germline CDR1 is LGHNA and CDR2 is YNFKEQ. This CDR3 has 14 amino acids. With V trimmed by 4 bases and J by 3 bases, 2 bases remained unmatched. The chain's CDR3 is CASSRDRGNYEQYF. CDR3 DNA sequence: TGTGCCAGCAGCCGGGACAGGGGGAACTACGAGCAGTACTTC.

This clonotype was recorded once. The chain links TRBV18 to TRBJ2-4, with a possible D match to TRBD1 (5 bases). In germline, CDR1 is KGHSH, CDR2 LQKENI. Trimming left V 5 bases short and J 8 bases short, with 19 bases between. The CDR3 contains 15 residues. CDR3 protein: CASSSLQGDMDIQYF. The CDR3 bases are TGTGCCAGCTCATCTCTTCAAGGGGATATGGACATTCAGTACTTC.

This clonotype was seen repeatedly, ten times or more. The chain uses TRBV12-3 or TRBV12-4 and TRBJ2-1; 9 bases are a match to TRBD1. The CDR3 extends over 15 amino acids. With 5 bases clipped from V and 1 base from J, the junction kept 3 bases outside the gene matches. The CDR3 coding sequence is TGTGCCAGCAGTATCGGACAGGGGTCCTACAATGAGCAGTTCTTC. This gives the protein CASSIGQGSYNEQFF.